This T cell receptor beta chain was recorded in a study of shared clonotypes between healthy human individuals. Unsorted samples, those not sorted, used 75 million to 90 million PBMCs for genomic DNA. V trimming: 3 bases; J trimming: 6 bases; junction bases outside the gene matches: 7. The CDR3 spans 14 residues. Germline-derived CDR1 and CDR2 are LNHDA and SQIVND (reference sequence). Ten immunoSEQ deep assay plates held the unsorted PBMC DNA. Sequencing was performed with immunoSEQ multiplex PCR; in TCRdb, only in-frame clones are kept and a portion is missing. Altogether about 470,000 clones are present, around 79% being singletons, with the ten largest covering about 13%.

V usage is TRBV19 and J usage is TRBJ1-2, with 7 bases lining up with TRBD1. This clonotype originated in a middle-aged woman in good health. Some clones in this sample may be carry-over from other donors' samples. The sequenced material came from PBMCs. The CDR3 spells CASSIQGGRHGYTF. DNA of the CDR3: TGTGCCAGTAGTATCCAGGGGGGGCGCCATGGCTACACCTTC.